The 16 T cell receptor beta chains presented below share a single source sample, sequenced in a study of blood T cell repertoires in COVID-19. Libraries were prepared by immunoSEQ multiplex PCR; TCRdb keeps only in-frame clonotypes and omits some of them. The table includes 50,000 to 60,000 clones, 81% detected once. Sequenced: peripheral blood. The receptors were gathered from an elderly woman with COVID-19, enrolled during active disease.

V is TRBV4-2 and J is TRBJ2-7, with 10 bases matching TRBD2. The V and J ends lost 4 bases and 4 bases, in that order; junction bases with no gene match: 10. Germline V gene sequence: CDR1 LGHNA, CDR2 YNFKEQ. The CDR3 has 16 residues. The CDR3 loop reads CASSPYVAGGIYEQYF. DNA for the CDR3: TGTGCCAGCAGCCCCTATGTAGCGGGAGGAATATACGAGCAGTACTTC.

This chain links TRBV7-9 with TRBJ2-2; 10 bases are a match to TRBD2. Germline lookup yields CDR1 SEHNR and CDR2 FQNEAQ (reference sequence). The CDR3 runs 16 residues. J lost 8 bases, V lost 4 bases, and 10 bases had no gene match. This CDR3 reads CASSSSLAGVFGELFF. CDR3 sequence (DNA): TGTGCCAGCAGCTCATCGCTAGCGGGAGTATTTGGGGAGCTGTTTTTT. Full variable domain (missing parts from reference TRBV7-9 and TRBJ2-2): DTGVSQNPRHKITKRGQNVTFRCDPISEHNRLYWYRQTLGQGPEFLTYFQNEAQLEKSRLLSDRFSAERPKGSFSTLEIQRTEQGDSAMYLCASSSSLAGVFGELFFGEGSRLTVL.

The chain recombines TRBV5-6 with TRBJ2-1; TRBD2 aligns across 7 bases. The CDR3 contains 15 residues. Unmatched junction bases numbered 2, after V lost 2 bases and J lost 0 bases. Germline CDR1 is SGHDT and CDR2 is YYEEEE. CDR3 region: CASSFGGSSYNEQFF. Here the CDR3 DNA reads TGTGCCAGCAGCTTCGGCGGGAGCTCCTACAATGAGCAGTTCTTC.

CDR3 sequence reads: CASIIPSGSKVRETQYF. CDR3 nucleotides: TGTGCCAGCATCATACCTAGCGGGAGTAAGGTTCGTGAGACCCAGTACTTC. This chain links TRBV2 with TRBJ2-5, with 10 bases lining up with TRBD2. V lost 7 bases to trimming and J lost 5 bases; unmatched junction nucleotides: 16. Germline V gene data show CDR1 as SNHLY and CDR2 as FYNNEI. This CDR3 contains 17 residues.

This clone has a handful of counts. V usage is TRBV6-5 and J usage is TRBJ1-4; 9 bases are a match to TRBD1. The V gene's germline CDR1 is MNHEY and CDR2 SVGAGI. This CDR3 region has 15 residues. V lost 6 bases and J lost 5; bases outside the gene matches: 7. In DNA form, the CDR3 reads TGTGCCAGCAGAACCCCCGGGACAGGGAATGAAAAACTGTTTTTT. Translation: CASRTPGTGNEKLFF.

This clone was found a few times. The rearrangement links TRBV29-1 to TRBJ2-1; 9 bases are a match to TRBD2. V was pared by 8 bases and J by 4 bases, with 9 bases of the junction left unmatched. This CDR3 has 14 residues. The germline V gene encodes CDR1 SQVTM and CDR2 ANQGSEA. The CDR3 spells CSLIASGVYNEQFF. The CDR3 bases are TGCAGCCTCATAGCTAGCGGGGTTTACAATGAGCAGTTCTTC.

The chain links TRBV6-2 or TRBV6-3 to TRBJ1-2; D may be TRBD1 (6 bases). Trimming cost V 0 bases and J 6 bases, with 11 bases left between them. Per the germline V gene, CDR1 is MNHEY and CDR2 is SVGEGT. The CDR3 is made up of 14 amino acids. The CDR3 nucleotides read TGTGCCAGCAGTTACTCGGTCAGGGGAAATGGCTACACCTTC. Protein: CASSYSVRGNGYTF.

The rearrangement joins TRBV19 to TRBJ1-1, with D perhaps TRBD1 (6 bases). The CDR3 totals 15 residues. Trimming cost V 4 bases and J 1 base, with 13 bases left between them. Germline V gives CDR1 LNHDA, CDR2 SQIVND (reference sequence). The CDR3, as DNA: TGTGCCAGTAGTACGCGACAGGCCTCGAACACTGAAGCTTTCTTT. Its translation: CASSTRQASNTEAFF.

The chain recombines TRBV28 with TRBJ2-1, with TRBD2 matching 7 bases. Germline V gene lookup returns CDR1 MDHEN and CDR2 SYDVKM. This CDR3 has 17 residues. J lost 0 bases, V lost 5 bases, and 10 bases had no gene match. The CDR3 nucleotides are TGTGCCAGCAGTCCCCGCGGGAGCGGGGTCTCCTACAATGAGCAGTTCTTC. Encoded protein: CASSPRGSGVSYNEQFF.

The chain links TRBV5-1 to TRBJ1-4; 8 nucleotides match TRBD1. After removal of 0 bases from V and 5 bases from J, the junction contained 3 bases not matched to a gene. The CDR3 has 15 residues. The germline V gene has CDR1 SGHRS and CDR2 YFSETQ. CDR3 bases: TGCGCCAGCAGCTTGGCCGGACAGGGAAATGAAAAACTGTTTTTT. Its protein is CASSLAGQGNEKLFF. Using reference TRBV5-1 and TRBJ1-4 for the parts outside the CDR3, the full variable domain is KAGVTQTPRYLIKTRGQQVTLSCSPISGHRSVSWYQQTPGQGLQFLFEYFSETQRNKGNFPGRFSGRQFSNSRSEMNVSTLELGDSALYLCASSLAGQGNEKLFFGSGTQLSVL.

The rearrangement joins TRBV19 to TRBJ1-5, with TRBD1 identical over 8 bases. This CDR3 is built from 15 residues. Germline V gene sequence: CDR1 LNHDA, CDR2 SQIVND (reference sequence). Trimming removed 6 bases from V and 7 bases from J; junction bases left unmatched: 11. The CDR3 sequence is CASSPEDRGGQPQHF. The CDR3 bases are TGTGCCAGTAGCCCGGAAGACAGGGGTGGACAGCCCCAGCATTTT. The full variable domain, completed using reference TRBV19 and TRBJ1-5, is DGGITQSPKYLFRKEGQNVTLSCEQNLNHDAMYWYRQDPGQGLRLIYYSQIVNDFQKGDIAEGYSVSREKKESFPLTVTSAQKNPTAFYLCASSPEDRGGQPQHFGDGTRLSIL.

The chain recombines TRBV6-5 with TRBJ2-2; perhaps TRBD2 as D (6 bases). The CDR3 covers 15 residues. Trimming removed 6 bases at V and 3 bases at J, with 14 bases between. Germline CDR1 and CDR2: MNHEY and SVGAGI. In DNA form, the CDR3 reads TGTGCCAGCAGGCCGGGACTGAGAGACACCGGGGAGCTGTTTTTT. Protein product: CASRPGLRDTGELFF.

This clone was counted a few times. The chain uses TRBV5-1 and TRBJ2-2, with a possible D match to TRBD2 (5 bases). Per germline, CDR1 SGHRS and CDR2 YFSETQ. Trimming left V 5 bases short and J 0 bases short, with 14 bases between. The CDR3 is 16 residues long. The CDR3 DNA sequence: TGCGCCAGCAGTACGAGAGGGAACACGAACACCGGGGAGCTGTTTTTT. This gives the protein CASSTRGNTNTGELFF.

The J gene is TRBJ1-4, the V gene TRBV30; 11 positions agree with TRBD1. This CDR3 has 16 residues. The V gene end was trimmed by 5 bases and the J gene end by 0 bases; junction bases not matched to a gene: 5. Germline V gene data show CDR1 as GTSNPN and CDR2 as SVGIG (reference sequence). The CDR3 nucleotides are TGTGCCTGGCGGACAGGGGGCCTATCAACTAATGAAAAACTGTTTTTT. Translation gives CAWRTGGLSTNEKLFF.

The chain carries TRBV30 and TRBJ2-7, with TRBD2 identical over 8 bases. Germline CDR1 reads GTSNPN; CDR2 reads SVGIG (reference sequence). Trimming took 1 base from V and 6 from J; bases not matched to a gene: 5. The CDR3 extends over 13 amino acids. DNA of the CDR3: TGTGCCTGGAGTGGGGGACTAGTAGGCGAGCAGTACTTC. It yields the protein CAWSGGLVGEQYF.

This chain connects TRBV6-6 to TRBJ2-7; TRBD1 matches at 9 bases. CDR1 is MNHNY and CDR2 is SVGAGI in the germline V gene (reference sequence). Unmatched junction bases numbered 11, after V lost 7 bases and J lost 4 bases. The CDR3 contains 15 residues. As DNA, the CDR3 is TGTGCCAGCATTAGACCGGGACAGGGATATTACGAGCAGTACTTC. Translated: CASIRPGQGYYEQYF.